The 20 T cell receptor beta chains listed next were all sequenced from one sample in a study of blood T cell repertoires in COVID-19. Sequencing was performed with immunoSEQ multiplex PCR; in TCRdb, only in-frame clones are kept and a portion is missing. This table has about 180,000 clones, roughly 87% appearing once. The material sequenced was PBMCs or T cells enriched from blood (not recorded which). These receptors were taken from a middle-aged woman with acute COVID-19.

The chain combines TRBV28 with TRBJ2-4, with 8 bases lining up with TRBD2. Germline CDR1 MDHEN, CDR2 SYDVKM. The CDR3 has 13 amino acids. The V segment lost 6 bases and the J segment 7 bases; nucleotides outside the gene matches: 5. The CDR3 sequence is CASSGGAGNIQYF. CDR3 in DNA: TGTGCCAGCAGCGGGGGGGCCGGGAACATTCAGTACTTC. Full variable domain (outside the CDR3, taken from reference TRBV28 and TRBJ2-4): DVKVTQSSRYLVKRTGEKVFLECVQDMDHENMFWYRQDPGLGLRLIYFSYDVKMKEKGDIPEGYSVSREKKERFSLILESASTNQTSMYLCASSGGAGNIQYFGAGTRLSVL.

The V and J genes are TRBV2 and TRBJ2-2, with no clear D. The V end was cut by 3 bases, the J end by 5 bases, with 7 bases between. Germline-derived CDR1 and CDR2 are SNHLY and FYNNEI. This CDR3 spans 13 amino acids. In nucleotides, the CDR3 is TGTGCCAGCAGTGAGGTCAGAACCGGGGAGCTGTTTTTT. As protein: CASSEVRTGELFF.

This chain links TRBV10-2 with TRBJ1-2; perhaps TRBD1 as D (5 bases). The CDR3 is 17 amino acids. Trimming left V 3 bases short and J 2 bases short, with 19 bases between. Germline CDR1 and CDR2: WSHSY and SAAADI. The CDR3 is CASSDRAPSRGNYGYTF. CDR3 coding DNA: TGCGCCAGCAGTGATCGGGCCCCATCTCGGGGGAACTATGGCTACACCTTC.

J is TRBJ1-5 and V is TRBV28; 10 bases line up with TRBD1. The V gene end was trimmed by 2 bases and the J gene end by 2 bases; junction bases not matched to a gene: 9. CDR3 length: 18 amino acids. Germline V gene lookup returns CDR1 MDHEN and CDR2 SYDVKM. CDR3 in DNA: TGTGCCAGCAGTTTACTCTTTCGGGACAGGGGTGGCAATCAGCCCCAGCATTTT. Its protein product is CASSLLFRDRGGNQPQHF.

The chain employs TRBV29-1 and TRBJ2-7, with a weak D call TRBD1 (6 bases). V was clipped by 4 bases and J by 5 bases, with 12 bases between them. Germline V gives CDR1 SQVTM, CDR2 ANQGSEA. The CDR3 totals 12 residues. The CDR3 spells CSVGQGRNEQYF. CDR3 nucleotides: TGCAGCGTTGGTCAGGGGAGAAACGAGCAGTACTTC.

The CDR3 here is CASSLAPGRPGYTF. The CDR3 DNA sequence: TGCGCCAGCAGCTTGGCCCCGGGGAGGCCTGGCTACACCTTC. This chain uses TRBV5-1 with TRBJ1-2, with D hard to call. There are 14 residues in the CDR3. Germline assignment: CDR1 SGHRS and CDR2 YFSETQ. Between the trimmed V and J ends, which lost 0 bases and 7 bases, there was a span of 13 bases.

A single count supports this clone. J is TRBJ1-5 and V is TRBV25-1, with D possibly matching TRBD1 (5 bases). This CDR3 is 14 amino acids long. Trimming cost V 3 bases and J 4 bases, with 10 bases left between them. In germline, CDR1 is MGHDK, CDR2 SYGVNS. Here the CDR3 DNA reads TGTGCCAGCAGTGAGAGTCAGGGAAATCAGCCCCAGCATTTT. It yields the protein CASSESQGNQPQHF.

This clone was picked up one time. The J gene is TRBJ2-3, the V gene TRBV2; TRBD2 agrees at 13 bases. J gave up 0 bases and V 8 bases, and 5 bases lay outside the gene matches. Germline CDR1 SNHLY, CDR2 FYNNEI. This CDR3 region has 16 residues. The CDR3: CASPGTSGASTDTQYF. CDR3 nucleotides: TGTGCCAGCCCCGGGACTAGCGGGGCTAGCACAGATACGCAGTATTTT.

The chain is built from TRBV11-3 and TRBJ2-1, with D tentatively TRBD2 (6 bases). Per germline, CDR1 SGHNT and CDR2 YENEEA. The CDR3 runs 13 residues. With 4 bases removed from V and 4 bases from J, the gap between germline ends came to 8 bases. In nucleotides, the CDR3 is TGTGCCAGCAGCTCGGGACTTTACAATGAGCAGTTCTTC. Translation gives CASSSGLYNEQFF.

The chain uses TRBV29-1 and TRBJ2-2; TRBD2 matches 13 bases. The CDR3 contains 16 residues. V shed 4 bases and J 7 bases; nucleotides not matched to a gene: 9. Germline lookup yields CDR1 SQVTM and CDR2 ANQGSEA. The CDR3 is CSVAGGLAGPNGELFF. As DNA, the CDR3 is TGCAGCGTTGCTGGGGGACTAGCGGGGCCGAACGGGGAGCTGTTTTTT.

The gene calls are TRBV30 and TRBJ2-1; D might be TRBD2 (7 bases). The CDR3 spans 14 residues. From germline, CDR1 is GTSNPN and CDR2 SVGIG (reference sequence). The V end lost 2 bases, the J end lost 8 bases, and 16 bases lay between the germline ends. CDR3 in amino acids: CAWSMRGGTDEQFF. Here the CDR3 DNA reads TGTGCCTGGAGTATGAGGGGGGGCACGGATGAGCAGTTCTTC.

This chain uses TRBV12-5 with TRBJ2-7; 11 bases line up with TRBD1. The V segment lost 4 bases and the J segment 5 bases; nucleotides outside the gene matches: 7. The CDR3 consists of 15 residues. The germline gives CDR1 LGHNT, CDR2 FRNRAP. The CDR3 DNA reads TGTGCTAGTGGTTACTCCGGACAGGGGGCTAACGAGCAGTACTTC. Translating it yields CASGYSGQGANEQYF.

The V call is TRBV5-6, the J call TRBJ1-4; D is ambiguous. Germline V lookup: CDR1 SGHDT, CDR2 YYEEEE. The ends were cut back, 4 bases at V and 5 bases at J, with 12 bases in the middle. The CDR3 is made up of 14 amino acids. The chain's CDR3 is CASSVGALNEKLFF. CDR3 DNA: TGTGCCAGCAGCGTGGGAGCGCTGAATGAAAAACTGTTTTTT.

This clone was seen once. One junction end disagrees with the germline gene, perhaps due to a read error. Other DNA sequences in the same sample also yield this CDR3. The genes are TRBV3-1 (or the pseudogene TRBV3-2) and TRBJ2-7; 9 positions agree with TRBD1. The germline gives CDR1 LGHDT, CDR2 YNNKEL (reference sequence). The CDR3 runs 16 residues. In nucleotides, the CDR3 is TGTGCCAGTAGCCCCCGTGGACAGGGGATCTCCTACGAGCAGTACTTC. Its translation: CASSPRGQGISYEQYF.

This clone was detected only once. The rearrangement joins TRBV5-4 to TRBJ2-5; a possible D gene is TRBD1 (6 bases). The CDR3 sequence is 15 residues long. The V gene's germline CDR1 is SGHNT and CDR2 YYREEE (reference sequence). Trimming left V 1 base short and J 0 bases short, with 10 bases between. The CDR3 sequence: CASSLTGKNQETQYF. DNA of the CDR3: TGTGCCAGCAGCTTGACAGGGAAGAACCAAGAGACCCAGTACTTC. Looking up the rest from reference TRBV5-4 and TRBJ2-5 gives the full variable domain: ETGVTQSPTHLIKTRGQQVTLRCSSQSGHNTVSWYQQALGQGPQFIFQYYREEENGRGNFPPRFSGLQFPNYSSELNVNALELDDSALYLCASSLTGKNQETQYFGPGTRLLVL.

This chain links TRBV5-1 with TRBJ2-3; 10 bases are a match to TRBD2. V lost 1 base and J lost 3; bases outside the gene matches: 2. Germline V gives CDR1 SGHRS, CDR2 YFSETQ. The CDR3 runs 15 residues. The CDR3, as DNA: TGCGCCAGCAGCTTGTCTAGCGGGGGAACAGATACGCAGTATTTT. As protein: CASSLSSGGTDTQYF.

Only one count was recorded for this clone. V gene TRBV5-6 combines with J gene TRBJ2-2; 8 nucleotides line up with TRBD2. CDR1 and CDR2 (germline): SGHDT, YYEEEE. The CDR3 covers 15 residues. V lost 2 bases, J lost 7 bases, and 7 bases stayed unmatched. The CDR3 nucleotides are TGTGCCAGCAGCTTTGAAGCGGGAGCTGGCGGGGAGCTGTTTTTT. This gives the protein CASSFEAGAGGELFF.

The CDR3 spells CASSVGAGGNQPQHF. CDR3 coding DNA: TGTGCCAGCAGCGTAGGGGCAGGGGGGAATCAGCCCCAGCATTTT. V and J are TRBV9 and TRBJ1-5; TRBD1 matches at 7 bases. With 0 bases clipped from V and 4 bases from J, the junction kept 4 bases outside the gene matches. The CDR3 sequence is 15 residues long. Germline loops: CDR1 SGDLS, CDR2 YYNGEE.

This chain uses TRBV10-2 with TRBJ2-7; TRBD2 agrees at 10 bases. The CDR3 runs to 15 residues. The junction had 12 bases not matched to a gene; V was cut back by 10 bases and J by 3 bases. In germline, CDR1 is WSHSY, CDR2 SAAADI. CDR3 protein: CANLHLAGANYEQYF. The CDR3 DNA is TGCGCCAACCTGCACCTAGCGGGGGCTAACTACGAGCAGTACTTC.

The chain uses TRBV5-1 and TRBJ2-3, with 8 bases lining up with TRBD2. V lost 0 bases, J lost 5 bases, and 11 bases stayed unmatched. CDR3 length: 17 amino acids. Germline V gene data show CDR1 as SGHRS and CDR2 as YFSETQ. Here the CDR3 DNA reads TGCGCCAGCAGCTTGGCCGCCGGGGGGGCCTTGGTAGATACGCAGTATTTT. Translating gives CASSLAAGGALVDTQYF. The variable domain in full, completed from reference TRBV5-1 and TRBJ2-3, reads KAGVTQTPRYLIKTRGQQVTLSCSPISGHRSVSWYQQTPGQGLQFLFEYFSETQRNKGNFPGRFSGRQFSNSRSEMNVSTLELGDSALYLCASSLAAGGALVDTQYFGPGTRLTVL.